Following are 19 T cell receptor beta chains from one sample sequenced in a study of blood T cells in healthy people across ages. A second PCR of roughly 7 to 11 cycles used a sample-barcoded 5' primer and a J-beta primer mix. Via MiXCR, TCRdb re-called the 5' RACE reads, giving one row per CDR3 protein. Seen here are over 500,000 distinct CDR3 sequences, under 65% observed once, and the top ten hold roughly 13%. Material for sequencing was blood. These receptors all stem from an elderly woman in good health.

This clonotype was seen at least ten times. This rearrangement joins TRBV11-2 to TRBJ2-7, with TRBD1 matching over 8 bases. CDR1 SGHAT and CDR2 FQNNGV come from the germline V gene. V lost 0 bases to trimming and J lost 3 bases; unmatched junction nucleotides: 4. The CDR3 extends over 15 amino acids. Here the CDR3 DNA reads TGTGCCAGCAGCTTAGAGGCAGGGGGCTTCTACGAGCAGTACTTC. This encodes CASSLEAGGFYEQYF.

The J gene is TRBJ2-5, the V gene TRBV6-6; 8 nucleotides agree with TRBD1. Germline CDR1 reads MNHNY; CDR2 reads SVGAGI (reference sequence). Trimming took 6 bases from V and 6 from J; bases not matched to a gene: 6. This CDR3 has 13 amino acids. The CDR3 nucleotides read TGTGCCAGCAGCCCCGGGACAGGCCAGACCCAGTACTTC. Translated: CASSPGTGQTQYF.

The DNA of the CDR3 is TGTGCCAGCAGTGAATCCAGGGAGCTGTTTTTT. Amino acid sequence: CASSESRELFF. This sequence joins TRBV25-1 and TRBJ2-2, with D unclear. Germline V gene sequence: CDR1 MGHDK, CDR2 SYGVNS. The CDR3 covers 11 residues. V was shortened by 1 base and J by 9 bases, with 3 bases between the two germline ends. The entire variable domain, with the rest obtained from reference TRBV25-1 and TRBJ2-2, is as follows: EADIYQTPRYLVIGTGKKITLECSQTMGHDKMYWYQQDPGMELHLIHYSYGVNSTEKGDLSSESTVSRIRTEHFPLTLESARPSHTSQYLCASSESRELFFGEGSRLTVL.

This clonotype was observed at least ten times. The chain links TRBV7-9 to TRBJ1-2; D gene uncertain. Trimming left V 5 bases short and J 4 bases short, with 8 bases between. Looked up from germline, CDR1 is SEHNR and CDR2 is FQNEAQ (reference sequence). The CDR3 contains 12 residues. CDR3 DNA sequence: TGTGCCAGCAGCCCGGACCGCTATGGCTACACCTTC. Amino acids: CASSPDRYGYTF.

This clonotype came up a few times. The rearrangement joins TRBV18 to TRBJ2-3, with 8 bases that match TRBD2. Germline-derived CDR1 and CDR2 are KGHSH and LQKENI. The CDR3 length is 15 residues. Unmatched junction bases numbered 5, after V lost 2 bases and J lost 4 bases. CDR3 residues: CASSPSVAGSDTQYF. CDR3 DNA sequence: TGTGCCAGCTCACCATCGGTAGCGGGGTCAGATACGCAGTATTTT. Combining the CDR3 with reference TRBV18 and TRBJ2-3 gives the whole variable domain NAGVMQNPRHLVRRRGQEARLRCSPMKGHSHVYWYRQLPEEGLKFMVYLQKENIIDESGMPKERFSAEFPKEGPSILRIQQVVRGDSAAYFCASSPSVAGSDTQYFGPGTRLTVL.

This clonotype came up a few times. Just one base apart from a much larger clone, this may be a read error. V usage is TRBV20-1 and J usage is TRBJ2-1; D not certain. The DNA end lines up better with TRBJ2-7; the J call may be wrong. Per germline, CDR1 DFQATT and CDR2 SNEGSKA (reference sequence). The CDR3 sequence is 14 residues long. Here the CDR3 reads CSALMDPSYNEQYF. As DNA, the CDR3 is TGCAGTGCCCTAATGGACCCATCCTACAATGAGCAGTACTTC.

The V call is TRBV6-6, the J call TRBJ1-1; D is unresolved. Trimming shortened V by 7 bases and J by 10 bases, and 19 bases separated the two germline ends. There are 13 residues in the CDR3. Germline lookup yields CDR1 MNHNY and CDR2 SVGAGI (reference sequence). CDR3 in amino acids: CASNNMDGAGAFF. CDR3 bases: TGTGCCAGCAACAACATGGATGGAGCAGGAGCTTTCTTT.

The chain employs TRBV29-1 and TRBJ2-1, with 8 bases fitting TRBD1. Germline lookup yields CDR1 SQVTM and CDR2 ANQGSEA. The CDR3 has 14 amino acids. V gave up 4 bases and J gave up 7 bases; unmatched junction bases: 9. The CDR3 region is CSVGVTGADNEQFF. Written as DNA, the CDR3 is TGCAGCGTTGGAGTGACAGGGGCGGATAATGAGCAGTTCTTC.

This clonotype was recorded at least ten times. This chain links TRBV4-2 with TRBJ2-1; 9 bases agree with TRBD2. Unmatched junction bases numbered 4, after V lost 1 base and J lost 6 bases. CDR1 and CDR2 from the germline V gene are LGHNA and YNFKEQ. The CDR3 consists of 15 residues. CDR3 coding DNA: TGTGCCAGCAGCCAAGTGCGGGGGGGACTCAATGAGCAGTTCTTC. Residues: CASSQVRGGLNEQFF.

The V gene is TRBV7-2, the J gene TRBJ2-1, with 8 nucleotides matching TRBD1. V was pared by 0 bases and J by 4 bases, with 2 bases of the junction left unmatched. CDR3 size: 15 residues. Looked up from germline, CDR1 is SGHTA and CDR2 is FQGNSA. This chain's CDR3 is CASSLAHRGYNEQFF. The CDR3 bases are TGTGCCAGCAGCTTAGCTCACAGGGGGTACAATGAGCAGTTCTTC. Variable domain in full (rest from reference TRBV7-2 and TRBJ2-1): GAGVSQSPSNKVTEKGKDVELRCDPISGHTALYWYRQSLGQGLEFLIYFQGNSAPDKSGLPSDRFSAERTGGSVSTLTIQRTQQEDSAVYLCASSLAHRGYNEQFFGPGTRLTVL.

The V call is TRBV12-3 or TRBV12-4, the J call TRBJ2-1; weak D call: TRBD2 (6 bases). This CDR3 is built from 15 residues. The V end was cut by 7 bases, the J end by 5 bases, with 18 bases between. CDR3: CASKRFSGSDNEQFF. The CDR3 region has the DNA TGTGCCAGCAAGAGGTTTAGCGGTTCAGACAATGAGCAGTTCTTC.

The chain employs TRBV7-9 and TRBJ2-7; 10 positions agree with TRBD1. This CDR3 contains 15 residues. The junction had 7 bases not matched to a gene; V was cut back by 3 bases and J by 5 bases. The germline V gene has CDR1 SEHNR and CDR2 FQNEAQ (reference sequence). Here the CDR3 reads CASSFGQGVFHEQYF. CDR3 sequence (DNA): TGTGCCAGCAGCTTCGGACAGGGGGTCTTCCACGAGCAGTACTTC.

This clonotype was seen many times. The V gene is TRBV18, the J gene TRBJ2-7; either TRBD1 or TRBD2 may supply D (5 bases each). The length of the CDR3 is 14 residues. V was shortened by 3 bases and J by 0 bases, with 9 bases between the two germline ends. Germline-derived CDR1 and CDR2 are KGHSH and LQKENI. The CDR3 loop reads CASSPGTVSYEQYF. Here the CDR3 DNA reads TGTGCCAGCTCACCCGGGACGGTCTCCTACGAGCAGTACTTC. The full variable domain, completed using reference TRBV18 and TRBJ2-7, is NAGVMQNPRHLVRRRGQEARLRCSPMKGHSHVYWYRQLPEEGLKFMVYLQKENIIDESGMPKERFSAEFPKEGPSILRIQQVVRGDSAAYFCASSPGTVSYEQYFGPGTRLTVT.

The V gene is TRBV4-1, the J gene TRBJ2-1, with 11 bases fitting TRBD2. The J call could be wrong; TRBJ2-7 is a better fit for the DNA end. The CDR3 is 18 residues long. The germline CDR1 and CDR2 sequences are MGHRA and YSYEKL. CDR3 sequence reads: CASSQDFTSGSIDNEQYF. CDR3 DNA: TGCGCCAGCAGCCAAGATTTCACTAGCGGGAGCATCGACAATGAGCAGTACTTC.

The rearrangement links TRBV19 to TRBJ2-1; D is unclear. V lost 6 bases to trimming and J lost 5 bases, with 20 bases between them. The CDR3 contains 16 residues. CDR1 is LNHDA and CDR2 is SQIVND in the germline V gene (reference sequence). CDR3 loop: CASSHLLNRPNNEQFF. The CDR3, as DNA: TGTGCCAGTAGCCATCTCTTAAATAGACCGAACAATGAGCAGTTCTTC. Filled out from reference TRBV19 and TRBJ2-1, the complete variable domain reads DGGITQSPKYLFRKEGQNVTLSCEQNLNHDAMYWYRQDPGQGLRLIYYSQIVNDFQKGDIAEGYSVSREKKESFPLTVTSAQKNPTAFYLCASSHLLNRPNNEQFFGPGTRLTVL.

This clonotype was picked up many times. The chain is built from TRBV29-1 and TRBJ2-5; D might be TRBD2 (6 bases). The germline CDR1 and CDR2 sequences are SQVTM and ANQGSEA. This CDR3 has 13 residues. The ends were cut back, 0 bases at V and 8 bases at J, with 13 bases in the middle. CDR3 nucleotides: TGCAGCGTTGAAGACCGCGGGGTTGGCACCCAGTACTTC. Translating it yields CSVEDRGVGTQYF.

Comments on this clonotype: A read error may account for a junction end that differs from germline. V and J are TRBV27 and TRBJ1-5; 8 positions match TRBD1. The CDR3 covers 17 residues. Germline assignment: CDR1 MNHEY and CDR2 SMNVEV (reference sequence). The CDR3 protein is CVSSSAQGAGSNQPQHF. The CDR3 nucleotides are TGTGTCAGCAGTTCGGCCCAGGGGGCGGGTAGCAATCAGCCCCAGCATTTT.

Many counts were recorded for this clonotype. This rearrangement joins TRBV7-9 to TRBJ2-3; D is unclear. Looked up from germline, CDR1 is SEHNR and CDR2 is FQNEAQ (reference sequence). V was trimmed by 5 bases and J by 6 bases, leaving 12 bases between them. The CDR3 sequence is 13 residues long. The CDR3 loop reads CASSLQARDTQYF. The CDR3 DNA reads TGTGCCAGCAGCCTGCAAGCTAGGGATACGCAGTATTTT.

The chain employs TRBV2 and TRBJ1-1; the D gene is possibly TRBD1 (5 bases). This CDR3 region has 12 residues. CDR1 is SNHLY, CDR2 FYNNEI, per germline. The germline V and J ends were trimmed by 7 bases and 4 bases, with 10 bases remaining between them. CDR3 protein: CASINGATEAFF. The DNA for the CDR3 is TGTGCCAGCATTAACGGGGCCACTGAAGCTTTCTTT.